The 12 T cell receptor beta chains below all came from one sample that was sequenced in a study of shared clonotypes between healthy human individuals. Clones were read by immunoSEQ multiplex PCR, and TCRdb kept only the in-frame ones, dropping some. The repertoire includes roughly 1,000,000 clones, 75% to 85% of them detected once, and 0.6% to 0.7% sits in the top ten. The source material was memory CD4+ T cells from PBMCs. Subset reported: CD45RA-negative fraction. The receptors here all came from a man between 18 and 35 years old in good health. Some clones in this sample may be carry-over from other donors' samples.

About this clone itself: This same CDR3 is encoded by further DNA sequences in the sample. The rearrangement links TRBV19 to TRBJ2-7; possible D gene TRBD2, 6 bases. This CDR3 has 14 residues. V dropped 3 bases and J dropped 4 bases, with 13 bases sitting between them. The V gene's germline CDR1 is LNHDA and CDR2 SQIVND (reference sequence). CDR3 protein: CASSIRGSGYEQYF. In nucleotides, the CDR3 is TGTGCCAGTAGTATCCGTGGTAGCGGTTACGAGCAGTACTTC. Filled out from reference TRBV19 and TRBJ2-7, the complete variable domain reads DGGITQSPKYLFRKEGQNVTLSCEQNLNHDAMYWYRQDPGQGLRLIYYSQIVNDFQKGDIAEGYSVSREKKESFPLTVTSAQKNPTAFYLCASSIRGSGYEQYFGPGTRLTVT.

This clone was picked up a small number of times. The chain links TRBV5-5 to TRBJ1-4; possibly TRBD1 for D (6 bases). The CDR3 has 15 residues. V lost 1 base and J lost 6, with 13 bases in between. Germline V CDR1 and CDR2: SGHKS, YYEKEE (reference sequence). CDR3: CASSLWGQGDEKLFF. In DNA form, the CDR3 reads TGTGCCAGCAGCTTGTGGGGGCAGGGTGATGAAAAACTGTTTTTT.

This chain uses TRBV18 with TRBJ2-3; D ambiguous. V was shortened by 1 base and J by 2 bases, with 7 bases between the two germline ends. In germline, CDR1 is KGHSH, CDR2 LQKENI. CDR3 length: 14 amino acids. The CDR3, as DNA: TGTGCCAGCTCACCACTCCACTCCACAGATACGCAGTATTTT. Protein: CASSPLHSTDTQYF.

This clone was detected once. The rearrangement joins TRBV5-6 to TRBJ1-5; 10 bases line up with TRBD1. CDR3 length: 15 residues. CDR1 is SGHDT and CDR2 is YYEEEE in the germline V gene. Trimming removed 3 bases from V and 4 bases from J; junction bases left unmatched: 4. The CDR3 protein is CASSSRQGANQPQHF. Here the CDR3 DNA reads TGTGCCAGCAGCTCAAGACAGGGGGCTAATCAGCCCCAGCATTTT. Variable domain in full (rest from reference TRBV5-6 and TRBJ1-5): DAGVTQSPTHLIKTRGQQVTLRCSPKSGHDTVSWYQQALGQGPQFIFQYYEEEERQRGNFPDRFSGHQFPNYSSELNVNALLLGDSALYLCASSSRQGANQPQHFGDGTRLSIL.

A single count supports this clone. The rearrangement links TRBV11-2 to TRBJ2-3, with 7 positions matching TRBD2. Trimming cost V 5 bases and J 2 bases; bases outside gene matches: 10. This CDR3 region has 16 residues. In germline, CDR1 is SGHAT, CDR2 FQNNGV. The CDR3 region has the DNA TGTGCCAGCAGCCCAAGGCGGGGGATTATCACAGATACGCAGTATTTT. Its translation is CASSPRRGIITDTQYF.

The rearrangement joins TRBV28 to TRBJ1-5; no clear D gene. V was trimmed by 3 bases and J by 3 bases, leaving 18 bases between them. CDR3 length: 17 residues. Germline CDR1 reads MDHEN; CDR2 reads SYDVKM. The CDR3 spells CASSFLGDAWTNQPQHF. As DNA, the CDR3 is TGTGCCAGCAGTTTTCTAGGAGATGCCTGGACCAATCAGCCCCAGCATTTT.

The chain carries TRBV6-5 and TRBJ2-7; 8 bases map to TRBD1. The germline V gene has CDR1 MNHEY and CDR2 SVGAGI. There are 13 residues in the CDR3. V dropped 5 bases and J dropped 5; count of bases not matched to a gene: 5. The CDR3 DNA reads TGTGCCAGCAGTCTCCAGGGGGCCCACGAGCAGTACTTC. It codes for CASSLQGAHEQYF.

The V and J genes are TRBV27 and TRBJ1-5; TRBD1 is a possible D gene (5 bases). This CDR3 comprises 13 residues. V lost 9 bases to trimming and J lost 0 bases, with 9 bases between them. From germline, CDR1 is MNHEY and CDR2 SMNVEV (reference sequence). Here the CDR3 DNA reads TGTGCCAGGTCGAGGGGTAGCAATCAGCCCCAGCATTTT. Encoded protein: CARSRGSNQPQHF.

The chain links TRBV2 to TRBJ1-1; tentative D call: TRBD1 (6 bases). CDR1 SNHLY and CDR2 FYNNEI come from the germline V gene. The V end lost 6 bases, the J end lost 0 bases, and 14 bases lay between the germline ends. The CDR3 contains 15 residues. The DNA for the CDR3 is TGTGCCAGCAGCTTTCAGGGGATGTTGAACACTGAAGCTTTCTTT. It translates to CASSFQGMLNTEAFF.

DNA of the CDR3: TGTGCCAGCAGCTTGGCAGGGGGCAGGTCGTATTTT. This gives the protein CASSLAGGRSYF. The J gene is TRBJ2-3, the V gene TRBV5-4; 8 nucleotides agree with TRBD1. The CDR3 totals 12 residues. Germline assignment: CDR1 SGHNT and CDR2 YYREEE (reference sequence). With 0 bases clipped from V and 14 bases from J, the junction kept 5 bases outside the gene matches. Full variable domain (rest looked up from reference TRBV5-4 and TRBJ2-3): ETGVTQSPTHLIKTRGQQVTLRCSSQSGHNTVSWYQQALGQGPQFIFQYYREEENGRGNFPPRFSGLQFPNYSSELNVNALELDDSALYLCASSLAGGRSYFGPGTRLTVL.

Here the CDR3 DNA reads TGCGCCAGCAGCTTGGCTGCTTGGGCGGGAGGGTCCAATGAGCAGTTCTTC. Its translation is CASSLAAWAGGSNEQFF. The V gene is TRBV5-1, the J gene TRBJ2-1; 9 nucleotides match TRBD2. The CDR3 has 17 amino acids. Germline CDR1 reads SGHRS; CDR2 reads YFSETQ. J lost 6 bases, V lost 0 bases, and 10 bases had no gene match. Supplemented by reference TRBV5-1 and TRBJ2-1, the full variable domain reads KAGVTQTPRYLIKTRGQQVTLSCSPISGHRSVSWYQQTPGQGLQFLFEYFSETQRNKGNFPGRFSGRQFSNSRSEMNVSTLELGDSALYLCASSLAAWAGGSNEQFFGPGTRLTVL.

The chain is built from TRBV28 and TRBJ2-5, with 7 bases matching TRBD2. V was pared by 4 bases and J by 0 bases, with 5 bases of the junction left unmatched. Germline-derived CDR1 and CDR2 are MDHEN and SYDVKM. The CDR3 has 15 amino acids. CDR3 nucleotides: TGTGCCAGCAGTTCCAGCGGGATGTACCAAGAGACCCAGTACTTC. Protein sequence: CASSSSGMYQETQYF. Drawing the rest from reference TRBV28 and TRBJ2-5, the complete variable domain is DVKVTQSSRYLVKRTGEKVFLECVQDMDHENMFWYRQDPGLGLRLIYFSYDVKMKEKGDIPEGYSVSREKKERFSLILESASTNQTSMYLCASSSSGMYQETQYFGPGTRLLVL.